What follows are 2 T cell receptor beta chains derived from one specimen sequenced in a study of blood T cell repertoires in COVID-19. Clones were sequenced by immunoSEQ multiplex PCR, and TCRdb holds only the in-frame ones, with some missing. The sample carries 200,000 to 250,000 clones, 83% recorded once. Sequencing was performed on peripheral blood. Receptors were obtained from a woman aged 25 to 39 with COVID-19, enrolled during active disease.

The rearrangement uses TRBV12-3 or TRBV12-4 and TRBJ1-2; D is unresolved. This CDR3 comprises 12 residues. V was clipped by 6 bases and J by 6 bases, with 11 bases between them. DNA of the CDR3: TGTGCCAGCAGCATGGAGTCTAATGGCTACACCTTC. This translates into CASSMESNGYTF.

The CDR3: CASSLFGGGYEQYF. The DNA for the CDR3 is TGTGCCAGCAGTTTATTTGGGGGCGGCTACGAGCAGTACTTC. V gene TRBV27 combines with J gene TRBJ2-7; tentative D call: TRBD1 (6 bases). V lost 1 base and J 3 bases, leaving 10 bases between the germline ends. Germline V gene sequence: CDR1 MNHEY, CDR2 SMNVEV (reference sequence). The CDR3 spans 14 residues.